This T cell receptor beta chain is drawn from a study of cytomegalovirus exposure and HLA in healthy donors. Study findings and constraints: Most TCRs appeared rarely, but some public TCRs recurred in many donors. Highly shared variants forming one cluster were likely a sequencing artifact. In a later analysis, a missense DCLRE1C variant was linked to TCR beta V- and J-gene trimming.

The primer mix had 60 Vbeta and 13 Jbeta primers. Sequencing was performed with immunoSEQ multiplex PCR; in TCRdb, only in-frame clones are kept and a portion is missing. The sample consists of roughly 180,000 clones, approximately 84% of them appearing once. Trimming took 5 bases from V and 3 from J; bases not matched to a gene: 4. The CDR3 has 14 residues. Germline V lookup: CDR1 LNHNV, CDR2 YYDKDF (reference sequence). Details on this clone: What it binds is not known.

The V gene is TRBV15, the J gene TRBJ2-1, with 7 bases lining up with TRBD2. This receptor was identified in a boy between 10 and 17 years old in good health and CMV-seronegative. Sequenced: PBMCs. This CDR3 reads CATSRGGSYNEQFF. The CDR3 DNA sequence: TGTGCCACCAGCCGGGGAGGGAGCTACAATGAGCAGTTCTTC. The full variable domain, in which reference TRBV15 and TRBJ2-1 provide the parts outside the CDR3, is DAMVIQNPRYQVTQFGKPVTLSCSQTLNHNVMYWYQQKSSQAPKLLFHYYDKDFNNEADTPDNFQSRRPNTSFCFLDIRSPGLGDTAMYLCATSRGGSYNEQFFGPGTRLTVL.